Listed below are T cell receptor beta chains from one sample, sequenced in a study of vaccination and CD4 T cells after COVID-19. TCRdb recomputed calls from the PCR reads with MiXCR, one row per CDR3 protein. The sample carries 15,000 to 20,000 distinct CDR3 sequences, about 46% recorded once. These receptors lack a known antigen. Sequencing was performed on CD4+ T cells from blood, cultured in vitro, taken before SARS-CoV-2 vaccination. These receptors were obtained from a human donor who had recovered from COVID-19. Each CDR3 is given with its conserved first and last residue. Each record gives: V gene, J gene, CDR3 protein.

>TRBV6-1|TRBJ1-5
CASSGQSNQPQHF
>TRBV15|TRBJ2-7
CATSRGRVSYEQYF
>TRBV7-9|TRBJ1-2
CASSFDRAGYTF
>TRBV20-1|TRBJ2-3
CSAPRTDTQYF
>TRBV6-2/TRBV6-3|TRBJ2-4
CATGDRGIAKNIQYF
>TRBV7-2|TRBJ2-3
CASSPAGGSVTDTQYF
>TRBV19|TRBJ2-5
CASSTRETRLMQETQYF
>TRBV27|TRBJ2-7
CASSLLDSYEQYF
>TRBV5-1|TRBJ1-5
CASSGQGEPQHF
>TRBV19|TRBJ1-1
CASSVNRVMNTEAFF
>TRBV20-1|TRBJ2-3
CSARGDHTDTQYF
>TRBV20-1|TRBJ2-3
CSANRGTDTQYF
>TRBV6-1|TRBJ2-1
CASRRQKSSYNEQFF
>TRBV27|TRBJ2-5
CASSLIPQETQYF
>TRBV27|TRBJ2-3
CASSSRQGATDTQYF
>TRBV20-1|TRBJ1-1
CSARNARGSEAFF
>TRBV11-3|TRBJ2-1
CASRYQGEGQFF
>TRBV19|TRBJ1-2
CASSPTAVYGYTF
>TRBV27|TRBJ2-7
CASSSPGQGAYEQYF
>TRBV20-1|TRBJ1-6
CSARDPLRHSTLHF
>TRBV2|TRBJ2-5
CASRLLAGGRGETQYF
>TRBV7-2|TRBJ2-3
CASSLIGTGGRTDTQYF
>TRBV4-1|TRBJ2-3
CASSQAGGPDTQYF
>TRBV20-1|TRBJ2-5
CSARVRLAGGPQTQYF
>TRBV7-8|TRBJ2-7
CASSLGTGGFRGAFEQYF
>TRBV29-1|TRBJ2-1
CSVRDNPSEQFF
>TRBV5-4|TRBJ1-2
CASSLGGDSGLSNYGYTF
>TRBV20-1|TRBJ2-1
CSARVGGFSYNEQFF
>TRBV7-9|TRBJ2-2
CASTGWVTSAGELFF
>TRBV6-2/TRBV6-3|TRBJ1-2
CASSYSNKGRNGYTF
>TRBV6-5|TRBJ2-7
CASSYFGPYEQYF
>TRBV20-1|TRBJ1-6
CSALTGSNSPLHF
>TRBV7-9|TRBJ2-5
CASSFGRTSGGGETQYF
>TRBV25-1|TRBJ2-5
CASMGRETQYF
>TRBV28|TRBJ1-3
CATQQGGENTIYF
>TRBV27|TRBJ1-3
CASSPGTAGNTIYF
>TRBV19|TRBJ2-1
CASSTAGVYNEQFF
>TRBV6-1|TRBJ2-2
CASRKTTNTGELFF
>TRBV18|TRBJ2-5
CASSPSEGRWETQYF
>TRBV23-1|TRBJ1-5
CASVKRFWTGGHQPQHF
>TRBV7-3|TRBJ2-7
CASSLTDTPPYEQYF
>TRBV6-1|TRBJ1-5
CASSEQGGSNQPQHF
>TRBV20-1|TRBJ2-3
CSARDQSGGAGYRTQYF
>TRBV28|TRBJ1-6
CASSTGDRYNSPLHF
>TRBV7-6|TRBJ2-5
CASSLRQGGETQYF
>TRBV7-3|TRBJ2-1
CASSLMGTGFNNEQFF
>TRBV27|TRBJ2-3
CASSLGLAPDTQYF
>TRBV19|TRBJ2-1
CASSIRGEQFF
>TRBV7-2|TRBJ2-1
CASSAGPLQFF
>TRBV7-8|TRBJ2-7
CASSLRDRAHEQYF
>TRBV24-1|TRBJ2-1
CATSDREWGGQFF
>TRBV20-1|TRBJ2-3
CSARGSGTDTQYF
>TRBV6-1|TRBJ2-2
CASSAQLAGDNGELFF
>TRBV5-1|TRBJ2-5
CASSPEPPQETQYF